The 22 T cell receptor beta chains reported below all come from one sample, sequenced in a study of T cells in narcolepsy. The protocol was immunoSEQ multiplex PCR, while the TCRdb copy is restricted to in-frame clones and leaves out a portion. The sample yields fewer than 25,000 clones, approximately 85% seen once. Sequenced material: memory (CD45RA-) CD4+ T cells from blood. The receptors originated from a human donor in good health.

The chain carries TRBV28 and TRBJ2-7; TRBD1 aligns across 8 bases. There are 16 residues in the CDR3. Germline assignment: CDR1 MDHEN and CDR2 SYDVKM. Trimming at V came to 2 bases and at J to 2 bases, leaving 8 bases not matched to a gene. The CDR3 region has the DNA TGTGCCAGCAGTTTACCCACCGGGACAGGACCCTACGAGCAGTACTTC. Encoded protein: CASSLPTGTGPYEQYF.

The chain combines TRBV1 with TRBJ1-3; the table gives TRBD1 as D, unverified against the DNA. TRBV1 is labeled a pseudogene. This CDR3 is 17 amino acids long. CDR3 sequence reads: CTSSCIETGRSGNTIYF. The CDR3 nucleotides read TGCACCAGCAGCTGCATTGAAACAGGGCGCTCTGGAAACACCATATATTTT.

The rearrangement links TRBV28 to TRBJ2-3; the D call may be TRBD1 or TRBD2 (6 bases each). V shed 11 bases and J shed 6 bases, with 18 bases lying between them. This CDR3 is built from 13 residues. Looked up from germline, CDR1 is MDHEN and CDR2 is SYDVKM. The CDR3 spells CAPRGVDWDTQYF. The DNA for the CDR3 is TGTGCCCCGAGGGGGGTAGATTGGGATACGCAGTATTTT.

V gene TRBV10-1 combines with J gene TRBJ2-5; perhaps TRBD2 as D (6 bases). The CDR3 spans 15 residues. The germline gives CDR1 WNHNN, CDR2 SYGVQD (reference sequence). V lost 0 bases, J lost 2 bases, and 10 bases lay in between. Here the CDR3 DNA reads TGCGCCAGCAGTGAGTCTGGTAGCGGACAAGAGACCCAGTACTTC. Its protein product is CASSESGSGQETQYF.

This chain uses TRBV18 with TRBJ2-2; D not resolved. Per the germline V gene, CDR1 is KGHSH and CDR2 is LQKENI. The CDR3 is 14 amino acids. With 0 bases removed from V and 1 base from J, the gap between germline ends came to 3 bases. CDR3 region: CASSPPGNTGELFF. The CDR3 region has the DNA TGTGCCAGCTCACCACCAGGGAACACCGGGGAGCTGTTTTTT.

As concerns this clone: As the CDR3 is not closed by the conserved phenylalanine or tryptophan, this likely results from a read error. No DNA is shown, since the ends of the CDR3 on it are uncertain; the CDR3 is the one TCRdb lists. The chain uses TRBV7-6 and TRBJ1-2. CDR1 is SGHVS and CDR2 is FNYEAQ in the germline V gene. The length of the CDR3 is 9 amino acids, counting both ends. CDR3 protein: CASSHLRVK.

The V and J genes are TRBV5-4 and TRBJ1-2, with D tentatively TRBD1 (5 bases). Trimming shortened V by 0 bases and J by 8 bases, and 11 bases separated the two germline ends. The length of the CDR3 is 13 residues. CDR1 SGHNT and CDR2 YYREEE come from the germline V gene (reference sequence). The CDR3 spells CASSLGWGSGYTF. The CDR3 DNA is TGTGCCAGCAGCTTGGGGTGGGGGAGCGGCTACACCTTC.

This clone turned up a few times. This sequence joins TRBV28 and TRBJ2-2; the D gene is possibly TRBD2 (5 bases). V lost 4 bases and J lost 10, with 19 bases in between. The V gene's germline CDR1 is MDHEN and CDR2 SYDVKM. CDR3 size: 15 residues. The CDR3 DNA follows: TGTGCCAGCAGTTCCAACCCCGGGGTAGTTGTGGAGCTGTTTTTT. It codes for CASSSNPGVVVELFF.

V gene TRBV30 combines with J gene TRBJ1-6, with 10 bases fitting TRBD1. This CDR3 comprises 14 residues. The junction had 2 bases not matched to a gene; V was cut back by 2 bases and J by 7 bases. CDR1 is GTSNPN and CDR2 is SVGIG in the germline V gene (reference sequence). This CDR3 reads CAWSRGQGNSPLHF. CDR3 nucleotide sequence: TGTGCCTGGAGTAGGGGACAGGGGAATTCACCCCTCCACTTT. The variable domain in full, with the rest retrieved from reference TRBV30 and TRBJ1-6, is SQTIHQWPATLVQPVGSPLSLECTVEGTSNPNLYWYRQAAGRGLQLLFYSVGIGQISSEVPQNLSASRPQDRQFILSSKKLLLSDSGFYLCAWSRGQGNSPLHFGNGTRLTVT.

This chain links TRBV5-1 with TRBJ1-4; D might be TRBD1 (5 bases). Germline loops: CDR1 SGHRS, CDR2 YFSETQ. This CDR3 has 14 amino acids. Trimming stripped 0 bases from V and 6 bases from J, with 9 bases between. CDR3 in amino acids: CASSLGQRYEKLFF. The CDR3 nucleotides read TGCGCCAGCAGCTTGGGACAGAGATATGAAAAACTGTTTTTT.

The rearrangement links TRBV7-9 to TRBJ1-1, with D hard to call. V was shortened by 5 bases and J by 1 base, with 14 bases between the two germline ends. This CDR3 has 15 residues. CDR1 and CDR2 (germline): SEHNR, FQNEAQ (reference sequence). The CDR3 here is CASSPRTGKNTEAFF. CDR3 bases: TGTGCCAGCAGCCCGAGGACGGGGAAGAACACTGAAGCTTTCTTT.

CDR3 in amino acids: CASTEGSGILGYEQYF. CDR3 DNA sequence: TGTGCCAGTACCGAGGGTAGCGGGATCCTAGGCTACGAGCAGTACTTC. The rearrangement links TRBV25-1 to TRBJ2-7; TRBD2 matches at 8 bases. CDR3 length: 16 amino acids. CDR1 MGHDK and CDR2 SYGVNS come from the germline V gene. V shed 9 bases, J shed 3 bases, and the junction held 16 bases outside the gene matches.

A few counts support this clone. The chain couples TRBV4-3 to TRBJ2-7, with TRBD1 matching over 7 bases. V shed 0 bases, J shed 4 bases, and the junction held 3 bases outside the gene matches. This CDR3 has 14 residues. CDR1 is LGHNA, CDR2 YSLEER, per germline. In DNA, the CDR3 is TGCGCCAGCAGCCAAGAGCACAGGGGTTACGAGCAGTACTTC. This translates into CASSQEHRGYEQYF.

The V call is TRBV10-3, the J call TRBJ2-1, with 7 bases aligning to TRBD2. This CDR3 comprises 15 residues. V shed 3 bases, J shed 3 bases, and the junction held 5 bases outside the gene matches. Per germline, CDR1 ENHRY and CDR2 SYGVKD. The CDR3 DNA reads TGTGCCATCAGTGATCGCGGGGGTAGCTACAATGAGCAGTTCTTC. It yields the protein CAISDRGGSYNEQFF.

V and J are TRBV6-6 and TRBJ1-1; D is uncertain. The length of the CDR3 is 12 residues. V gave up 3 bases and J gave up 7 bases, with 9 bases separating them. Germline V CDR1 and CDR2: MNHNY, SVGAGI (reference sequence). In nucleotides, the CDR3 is TGTGCCAGCAGTTATCTCTCGGTTGAAGCTTTCTTT. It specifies CASSYLSVEAFF.

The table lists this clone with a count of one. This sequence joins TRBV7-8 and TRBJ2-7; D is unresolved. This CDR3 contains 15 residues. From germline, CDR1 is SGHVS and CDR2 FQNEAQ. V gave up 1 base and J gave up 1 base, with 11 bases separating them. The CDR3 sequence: CASSLDRRMSYEQYF. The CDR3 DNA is TGTGCCAGCAGCTTAGACCGGCGCATGTCCTACGAGCAGTACTTC.

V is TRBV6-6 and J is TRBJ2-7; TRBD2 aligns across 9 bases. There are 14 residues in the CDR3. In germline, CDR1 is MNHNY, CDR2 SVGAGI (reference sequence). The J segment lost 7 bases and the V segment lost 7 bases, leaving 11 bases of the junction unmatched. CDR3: CASTAGGGAGEQYF. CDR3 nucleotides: TGTGCCAGCACGGCGGGAGGGGGCGCGGGTGAGCAGTACTTC.

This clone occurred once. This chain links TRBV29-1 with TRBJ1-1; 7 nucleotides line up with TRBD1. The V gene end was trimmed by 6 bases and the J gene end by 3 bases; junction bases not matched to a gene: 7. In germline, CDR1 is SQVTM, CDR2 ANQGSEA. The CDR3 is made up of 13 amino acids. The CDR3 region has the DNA TGCAGCGTGGGGAGGGACAGCGACACTGAAGCTTTCTTT. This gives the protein CSVGRDSDTEAFF.

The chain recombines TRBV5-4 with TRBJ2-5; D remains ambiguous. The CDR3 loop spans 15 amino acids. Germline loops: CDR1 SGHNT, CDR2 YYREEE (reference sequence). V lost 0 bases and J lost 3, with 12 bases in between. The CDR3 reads CASSLGPGSKETQYF. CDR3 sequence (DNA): TGTGCCAGCAGCTTGGGTCCGGGCTCGAAAGAGACCCAGTACTTC.

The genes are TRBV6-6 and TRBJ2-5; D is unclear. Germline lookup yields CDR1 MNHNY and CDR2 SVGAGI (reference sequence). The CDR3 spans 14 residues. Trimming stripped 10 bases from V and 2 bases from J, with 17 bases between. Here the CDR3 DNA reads TGTGCCACCCGACCCCACGGGCCTCAAGAGACCCAGTACTTC. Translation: CATRPHGPQETQYF.

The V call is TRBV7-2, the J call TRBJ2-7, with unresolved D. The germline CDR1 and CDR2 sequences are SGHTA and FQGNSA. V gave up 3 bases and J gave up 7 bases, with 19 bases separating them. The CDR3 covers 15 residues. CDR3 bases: TGTGCCAGCAGCTTTCTGGACCCCAAAGTGGGGGAGCAGTACTTC. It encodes CASSFLDPKVGEQYF.

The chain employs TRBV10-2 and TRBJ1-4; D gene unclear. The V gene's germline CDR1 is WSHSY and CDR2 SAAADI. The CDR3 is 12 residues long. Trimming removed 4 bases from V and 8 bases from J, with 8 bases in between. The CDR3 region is CASSGTLEKLFF. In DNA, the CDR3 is TGCGCCAGCAGTGGTACCCTCGAAAAACTGTTTTTT.